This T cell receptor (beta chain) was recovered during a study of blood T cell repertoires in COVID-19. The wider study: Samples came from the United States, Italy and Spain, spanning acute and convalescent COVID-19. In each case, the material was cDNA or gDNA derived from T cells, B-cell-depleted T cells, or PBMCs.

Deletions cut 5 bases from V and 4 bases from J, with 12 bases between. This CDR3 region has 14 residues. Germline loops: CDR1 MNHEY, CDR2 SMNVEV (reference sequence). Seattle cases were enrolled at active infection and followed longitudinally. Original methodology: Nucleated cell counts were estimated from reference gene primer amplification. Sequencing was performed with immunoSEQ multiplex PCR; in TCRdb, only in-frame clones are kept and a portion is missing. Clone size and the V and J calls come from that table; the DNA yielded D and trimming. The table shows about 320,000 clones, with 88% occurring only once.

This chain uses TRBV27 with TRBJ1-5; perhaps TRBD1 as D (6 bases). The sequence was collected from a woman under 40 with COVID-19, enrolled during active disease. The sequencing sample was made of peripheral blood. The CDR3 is CASSPGTNNQPQHF. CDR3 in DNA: TGTGCCAGCAGTCCAGGGACAAATAATCAGCCCCAGCATTTT.